Sequencing of this TCR beta chain was carried out in a study of spatial heterogeneity in lung cancer. CDR1 SGHNT and CDR2 YYREEE come from the germline V gene (reference sequence). This CDR3 contains 17 residues. V trimming: 3 bases; J trimming: 0 bases; junction bases outside the gene matches: 2. A single record per CDR3 protein comes from TCRdb applying MiXCR to the 5' RACE reads. Among 2,500 to 3,500 distinct CDR3 sequences listed, 9.8% were seen once. The time point here: sample taken at primary tumor resection. This clonotype was observed many times. The receptor was derived from a male donor with early-stage non-small cell lung cancer. V usage is TRBV5-4 and J usage is TRBJ2-6; 11 positions match TRBD1. Material: normal lung tissue next to the tumor, obtained at surgery. The CDR3 spells CASSWDRGTSGANVLTF. CDR3 in DNA: TGTGCCAGCAGCTGGGACAGGGGGACCTCTGGGGCCAACGTCCTGACTTTC.